This is a list of T cell receptor beta chains from one sample in a study of blood T cell repertoires in COVID-19. Measured with immunoSEQ multiplex PCR; TCRdb has only the in-frame clones, and not every one. The table lists about 210,000 clones, over 80% of them singletons. Sequencing was performed on PBMCs or T cells enriched from blood (not recorded which). These receptors originate from a man aged 18 to 29 with acute COVID-19. The CDR3 runs from the conserved cysteine through the conserved F or W. A D gene is named only where the DNA matches it firmly. Not every row has a clone size; where given, it reads once, few, many or a size class.

DNA: TGTGCCAGCAGCCAAAAAACAGGGTACCAAGAGACCCAGTACTTC
CDR3: CASSQKTGYQETQYF
V: TRBV4-2
J: TRBJ2-5
D: .
size: .

DNA: TGTGCCAGCAGCTTAGTATTCGGGGAAGAGACCCAGTACTTC
CDR3: CASSLVFGEETQYF
V: TRBV7-2
J: TRBJ2-5
D: .
size: .

DNA: TGTGCCAGTAGGTTCGGGGGTTTGGGCACTGAAGCTTTCTTT
CDR3: CASRFGGLGTEAFF
V: TRBV19
J: TRBJ1-1
D: .
size: .

DNA: TGTGCCAGTAACCCGGGGGGCCGCAATCAGCCCCAGCATTTT
CDR3: CASNPGGRNQPQHF
V: TRBV19
J: TRBJ1-5
D: .
size: .

DNA: TGTGCCAGCAGCCCCCGGACAGGGCTTAAAGGCTATGGCTACACCTTC
CDR3: CASSPRTGLKGYGYTF
V: TRBV14
J: TRBJ1-2
D: TRBD1
size: .

DNA: TGTGCCAGTATAACAGGGGGAGGTCGGCAGCCCCAGCATTTT
CDR3: CASITGGGRQPQHF
V: TRBV6-5
J: TRBJ1-5
D: TRBD1
size: .

DNA: TGTGCCAGTTCCCGGGCGGGGAGTGGCTCTGGAAACACCATATATTTT
CDR3: CASSRAGSGSGNTIYF
V: TRBV19
J: TRBJ1-3
D: .
size: once

DNA: TGTGCCAGCAGCTTGGCGGTCCTCCCCGGGGAGCTGTTTTTT
CDR3: CASSLAVLPGELFF
V: TRBV5-4
J: TRBJ2-2
D: .
size: .

DNA: TGTGCCAGCTCACCAGTTGGAGCGGGAGGGACAGATACGCAGTATTTT
CDR3: CASSPVGAGGTDTQYF
V: TRBV18
J: TRBJ2-3
D: TRBD2
size: .

DNA: TGTGCCAGCAGTGAGATAGCGGGAGGCCCCTACAATGAGCAGTTCTTC
CDR3: CASSEIAGGPYNEQFF
V: TRBV6-4
J: TRBJ2-1
D: TRBD2
size: few

DNA: TGCGCCAGCAGCCCAAAACAGGGGGTGTCCTACGAGCAGTACTTC
CDR3: CASSPKQGVSYEQYF
V: TRBV5-1
J: TRBJ2-7
D: TRBD1
size: .

DNA: TGTGCCAGCAGCTTAGCCCAGGGTTCCAATGAGCAGTTCTTC
CDR3: CASSLAQGSNEQFF
V: TRBV7-8
J: TRBJ2-1
D: .
size: .

DNA: TGTGCCAGCAGTGGTCAAACGTCCGGCACCGGGGAGCTGTTTTTT
CDR3: CASSGQTSGTGELFF
V: TRBV2
J: TRBJ2-2
D: .
size: many

DNA: TGTGCCAGCAGCCGACGGACAGGTGTCGACGAGCAGTACTTC
CDR3: CASSRRTGVDEQYF
V: TRBV13
J: TRBJ2-7
D: TRBD1
size: .

DNA: TGTGCCAGCAGCGCGACAGGGGCAGATACGCAGTATTTT
CDR3: CASSATGADTQYF
V: TRBV7-9
J: TRBJ2-3
D: TRBD1
size: .

DNA: TGTGCCAGCAGCTTGACGGACAGTCTTGAGGAGACCCAGTACTTC
CDR3: CASSLTDSLEETQYF
V: TRBV13
J: TRBJ2-5
D: .
size: once

DNA: TGCAGCGCCATACATACTAGCGGGAGACACAATGAGCAGTTCTTC
CDR3: CSAIHTSGRHNEQFF
V: TRBV29-1
J: TRBJ2-1
D: TRBD2
size: .

DNA: TGCGCCCGCTGGGGGAGGACAGGGGACACCGGGGAGCTGTTTTTT
CDR3: CARWGRTGDTGELFF
V: TRBV23-1
J: TRBJ2-2
D: TRBD1
size: once

DNA: TGTGCCAGCAGCCCTGACAGGCAGCGTCAGCCCCAGCATTTT
CDR3: CASSPDRQRQPQHF
V: TRBV27
J: TRBJ1-5
D: .
size: .

DNA: TGTGCCAGCAATCCGGGGGGGACATATGGCTACACCTTC
CDR3: CASNPGGTYGYTF
V: TRBV12-3/TRBV12-4
J: TRBJ1-2
D: .
size: .

DNA: TGTGCCAGCAGTTTATTGGGGCAGAGGATTAACTATGGCTACACCTTC
CDR3: CASSLLGQRINYGYTF
V: TRBV27
J: TRBJ1-2
D: .
size: .

DNA: TGTGCCAGTACCCGATCGGTGGGGACTGCCTCCTACGAGCAGTACTTC
CDR3: CASTRSVGTASYEQYF
V: TRBV19
J: TRBJ2-7
D: .
size: .

DNA: TGTGCCAGCAGCCAAGATAGGTCTAGGACCTACGAGCAGTACTTC
CDR3: CASSQDRSRTYEQYF
V: TRBV3-1/TRBV3-2
J: TRBJ2-7
D: .
size: .

DNA: TGTGCCAGCAGTTTCACTCCCCCAGCGCGGAACACCATATATTTT
CDR3: CASSFTPPARNTIYF
V: TRBV27
J: TRBJ1-3
D: .
size: .

DNA: TGCGCCAGCAGCTTAAGCGGGGGAAGGGGTGAAGCTTTCTTT
CDR3: CASSLSGGRGEAFF
V: TRBV5-1
J: TRBJ1-1
D: .
size: once

DNA: TGCGCCAGCAGCTTGGACCTAGCGGGAGCGCGGGACACCGGGGAGCTGTTTTTT
CDR3: CASSLDLAGARDTGELFF
V: TRBV5-1
J: TRBJ2-2
D: TRBD2
size: .

DNA: TGCGCCAGCAGCCAAGCCAGTGGGGGGAGGCAAGAGACCCAGTACTTC
CDR3: CASSQASGGRQETQYF
V: TRBV4-1
J: TRBJ2-5
D: .
size: .

DNA: TGTGCCAGCAGCTTGTGGCCGGGAGTGGATGAGCAGTTCTTC
CDR3: CASSLWPGVDEQFF
V: TRBV5-6
J: TRBJ2-1
D: .
size: .

DNA: TGTGCCAGCAGCGACGACCTCAGGGGCCACAACTCTGGAAACACCATATATTTT
CDR3: CASSDDLRGHNSGNTIYF
V: TRBV7-6
J: TRBJ1-3
D: .
size: .

DNA: TGCGCCAGCAGCTTGGCCGGGGTCCCCTCCTACGAGCAGTACTTC
CDR3: CASSLAGVPSYEQYF
V: TRBV5-1
J: TRBJ2-7
D: .
size: .

DNA: TGTGCCAGCAGTTACCAGGGGCGCGGCTACACCTTC
CDR3: CASSYQGRGYTF
V: TRBV12-3/TRBV12-4
J: TRBJ1-2
D: .
size: .

DNA: TGTGCCAGCGGGGGAGGGAATGAGCAGTTCTTC
CDR3: CASGGGNEQFF
V: TRBV19
J: TRBJ2-1
D: TRBD2
size: few

DNA: TGTGCCAGCAGTTACCAGGGGGGCACTGAAGCTTTCTTT
CDR3: CASSYQGGTEAFF
V: TRBV6-5
J: TRBJ1-1
D: TRBD1
size: .

DNA: TGTGCCTGGAGAAGGGGCGTGGGTGAAAAACTGTTTTTT
CDR3: CAWRRGVGEKLFF
V: TRBV30
J: TRBJ1-4
D: .
size: .

DNA: TGTGCCAGCAGCTTCTACCGGGGGACAGGGGCCTCTGGGGCCAACGTCCTGACTTTC
CDR3: CASSFYRGTGASGANVLTF
V: TRBV11-2
J: TRBJ2-6
D: TRBD1
size: .

DNA: TGTGCCAGTAGTCGAGGGGGCGCGGGCTATGGCTACACCTTC
CDR3: CASSRGGAGYGYTF
V: TRBV19
J: TRBJ1-2
D: TRBD1
size: .

DNA: TGCGCCAGCAGCCTAACAGGGATGGATTCACCCCTCCACTTT
CDR3: CASSLTGMDSPLHF
V: TRBV5-1
J: TRBJ1-6
D: .
size: few

DNA: TGTGCCAGCAGTCCGGGACAGGGAGCCTGGACGCAGTATTTT
CDR3: CASSPGQGAWTQYF
V: TRBV28
J: TRBJ2-3
D: TRBD1
size: .

DNA: TGCGCCAGCAGCCCTGGGCCGGTTTCCTCTGGAAACACCATATATTTT
CDR3: CASSPGPVSSGNTIYF
V: TRBV4-1
J: TRBJ1-3
D: .
size: few

DNA: TGTGCCTGGAGTGTCGGGACAGGGAATTCACCCCTCCACTTT
CDR3: CAWSVGTGNSPLHF
V: TRBV30
J: TRBJ1-6
D: TRBD1
size: .

DNA: TGTGCCTGGAGGCTAGACACTGAAGCTTTCTTT
CDR3: CAWRLDTEAFF
V: TRBV30
J: TRBJ1-1
D: .
size: .